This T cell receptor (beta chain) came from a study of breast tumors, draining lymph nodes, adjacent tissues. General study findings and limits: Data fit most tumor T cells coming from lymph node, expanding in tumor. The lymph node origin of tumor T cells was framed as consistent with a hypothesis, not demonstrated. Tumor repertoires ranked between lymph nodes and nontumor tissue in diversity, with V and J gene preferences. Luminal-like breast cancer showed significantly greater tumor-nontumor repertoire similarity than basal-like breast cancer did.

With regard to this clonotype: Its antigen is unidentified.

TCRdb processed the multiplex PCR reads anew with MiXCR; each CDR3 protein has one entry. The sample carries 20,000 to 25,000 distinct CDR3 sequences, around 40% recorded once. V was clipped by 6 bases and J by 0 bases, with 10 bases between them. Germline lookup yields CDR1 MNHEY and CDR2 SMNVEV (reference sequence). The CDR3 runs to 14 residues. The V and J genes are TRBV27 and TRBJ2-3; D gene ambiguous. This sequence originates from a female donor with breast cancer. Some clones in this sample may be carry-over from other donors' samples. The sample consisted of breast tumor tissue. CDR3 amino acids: CASRIETSTDTQYF. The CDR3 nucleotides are TGTGCCAGCAGAATCGAAACTAGCACAGATACGCAGTATTTT.